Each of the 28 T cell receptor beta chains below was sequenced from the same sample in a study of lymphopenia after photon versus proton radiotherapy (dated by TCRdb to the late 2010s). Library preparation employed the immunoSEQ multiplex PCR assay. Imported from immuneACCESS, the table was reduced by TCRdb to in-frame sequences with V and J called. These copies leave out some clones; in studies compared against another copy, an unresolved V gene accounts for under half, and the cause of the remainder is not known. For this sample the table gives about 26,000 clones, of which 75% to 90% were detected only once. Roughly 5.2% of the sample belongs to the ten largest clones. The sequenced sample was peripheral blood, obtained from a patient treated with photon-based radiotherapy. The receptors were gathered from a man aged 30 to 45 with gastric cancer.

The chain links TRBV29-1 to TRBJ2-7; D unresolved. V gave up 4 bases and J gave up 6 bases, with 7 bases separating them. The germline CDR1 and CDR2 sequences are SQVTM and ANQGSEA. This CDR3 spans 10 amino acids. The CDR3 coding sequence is TGCAGCGTTGTGGCTGGCGAGCAGTACTTC. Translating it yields CSVVAGEQYF.

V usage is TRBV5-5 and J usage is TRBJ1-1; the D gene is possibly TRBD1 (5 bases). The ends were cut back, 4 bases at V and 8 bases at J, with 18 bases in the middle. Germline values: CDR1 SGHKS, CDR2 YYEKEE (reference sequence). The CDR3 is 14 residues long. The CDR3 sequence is CASSLRRVWEEAFF. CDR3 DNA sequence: TGTGCCAGCAGCCTACGCAGGGTTTGGGAAGAAGCTTTCTTT.

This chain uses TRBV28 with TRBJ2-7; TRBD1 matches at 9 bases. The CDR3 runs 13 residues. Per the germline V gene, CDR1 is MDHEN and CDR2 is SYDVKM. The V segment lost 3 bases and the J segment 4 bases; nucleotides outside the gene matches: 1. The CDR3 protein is CASSLGQGYEQYF. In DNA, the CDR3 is TGTGCCAGCAGTTTGGGACAGGGTTACGAGCAGTACTTC. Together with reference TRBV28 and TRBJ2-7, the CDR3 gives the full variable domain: DVKVTQSSRYLVKRTGEKVFLECVQDMDHENMFWYRQDPGLGLRLIYFSYDVKMKEKGDIPEGYSVSREKKERFSLILESASTNQTSMYLCASSLGQGYEQYFGPGTRLTVT.

The CDR3 is CASSWQGQINEKLFF. CDR3 bases: TGTGCCAGCAGCTGGCAGGGACAGATTAATGAAAAACTGTTTTTT. This chain links TRBV11-3 with TRBJ1-4; 7 bases are shared with TRBD1. V shed 4 bases, J shed 4 bases, and the junction held 6 bases outside the gene matches. This CDR3 comprises 15 residues. The V gene's germline CDR1 is SGHNT and CDR2 YENEEA.

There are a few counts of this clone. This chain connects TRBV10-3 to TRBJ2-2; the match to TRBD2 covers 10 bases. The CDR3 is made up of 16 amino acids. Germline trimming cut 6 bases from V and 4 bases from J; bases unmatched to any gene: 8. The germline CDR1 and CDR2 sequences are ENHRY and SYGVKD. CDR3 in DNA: TGTGCCATCAGCTCCGGGAGCGGGAGGGCCACCGGGGAGCTGTTTTTT. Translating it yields CAISSGSGRATGELFF.

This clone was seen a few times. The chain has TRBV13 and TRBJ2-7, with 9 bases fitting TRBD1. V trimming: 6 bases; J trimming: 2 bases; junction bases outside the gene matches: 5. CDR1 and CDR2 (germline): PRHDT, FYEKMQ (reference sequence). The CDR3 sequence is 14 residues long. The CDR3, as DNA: TGTGCCAGCAGGGTACAGGGGGCGGCCTACGAGCAGTACTTC. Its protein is CASRVQGAAYEQYF.

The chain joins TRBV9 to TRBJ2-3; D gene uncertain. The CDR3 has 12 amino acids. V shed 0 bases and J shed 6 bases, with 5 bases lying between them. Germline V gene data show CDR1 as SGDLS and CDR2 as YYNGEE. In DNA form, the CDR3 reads TGTGCCAGCAGCGTAGAGGAGGATACGCAGTATTTT. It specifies CASSVEEDTQYF.

CDR3 region: CASSLRLSASSSYEQYF. Here the CDR3 DNA reads TGTGCCAGCAGCTTACGATTGAGCGCAAGCAGCTCCTACGAGCAGTACTTC. The chain couples TRBV7-9 to TRBJ2-7; no reliable D call. Germline loops: CDR1 SEHNR, CDR2 FQNEAQ (reference sequence). V lost 2 bases and J lost 0, with 17 bases in between. This CDR3 contains 17 residues.

CDR3 residues: CASSLLAGTDTQYF. CDR3 sequence (DNA): TGTGCCAGCAGCTTACTAGCGGGCACAGATACGCAGTATTTT. The chain links TRBV7-3 to TRBJ2-3, with TRBD2 matching 7 bases. The ends lost 2 bases at V and 1 base at J; junction bases unmatched: 0. The CDR3 sequence is 14 residues long. Germline values: CDR1 SGHTA, CDR2 FQGTGA.

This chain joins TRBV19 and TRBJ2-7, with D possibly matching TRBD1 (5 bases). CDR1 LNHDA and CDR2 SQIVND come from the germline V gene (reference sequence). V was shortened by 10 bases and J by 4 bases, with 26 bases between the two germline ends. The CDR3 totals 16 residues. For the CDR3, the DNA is TGTGCCACCTCAGGAAGGGGCGGAAGCCAAACTTACGAGCAGTACTTC. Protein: CATSGRGGSQTYEQYF.

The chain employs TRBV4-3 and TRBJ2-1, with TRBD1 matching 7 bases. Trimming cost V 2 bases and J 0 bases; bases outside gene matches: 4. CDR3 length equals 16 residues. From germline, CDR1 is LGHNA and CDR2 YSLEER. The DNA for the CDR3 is TGCGCCAGCAGCCAACACAGGGGTAGCTCCTACAATGAGCAGTTCTTC. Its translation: CASSQHRGSSYNEQFF.

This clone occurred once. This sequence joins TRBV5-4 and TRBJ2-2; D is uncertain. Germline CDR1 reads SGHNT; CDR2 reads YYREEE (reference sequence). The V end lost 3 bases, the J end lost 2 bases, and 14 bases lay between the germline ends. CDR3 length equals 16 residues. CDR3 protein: CASSYGYLTNTGELFF. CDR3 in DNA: TGTGCCAGCAGCTATGGCTACCTAACCAACACCGGGGAGCTGTTTTTT.

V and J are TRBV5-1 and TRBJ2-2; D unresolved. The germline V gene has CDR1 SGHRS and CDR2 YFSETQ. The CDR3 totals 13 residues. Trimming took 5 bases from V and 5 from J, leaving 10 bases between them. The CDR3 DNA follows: TGCGCCAGCAGTAAACAAGGGACCGGGGAGCTGTTTTTT. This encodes CASSKQGTGELFF.

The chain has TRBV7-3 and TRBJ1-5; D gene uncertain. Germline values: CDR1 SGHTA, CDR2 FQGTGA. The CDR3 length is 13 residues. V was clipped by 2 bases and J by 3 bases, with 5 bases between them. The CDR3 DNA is TGTGCCAGCAGCTTAGGGCACAATCAGCCCCAGCATTTT. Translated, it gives CASSLGHNQPQHF.

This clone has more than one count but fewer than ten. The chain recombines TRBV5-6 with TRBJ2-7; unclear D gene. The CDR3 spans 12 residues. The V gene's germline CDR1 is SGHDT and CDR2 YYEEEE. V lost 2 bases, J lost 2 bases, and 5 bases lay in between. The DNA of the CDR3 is TGTGCCAGCAGCTTATACACCTACGAGCAGTACTTC. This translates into CASSLYTYEQYF.

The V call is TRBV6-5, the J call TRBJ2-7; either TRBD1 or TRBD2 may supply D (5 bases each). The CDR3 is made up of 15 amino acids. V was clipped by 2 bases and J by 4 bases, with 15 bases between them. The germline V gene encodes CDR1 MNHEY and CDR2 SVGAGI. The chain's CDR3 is CASSYGRVRAYEQYF. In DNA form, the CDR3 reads TGTGCCAGCAGTTACGGCAGGGTGAGGGCTTACGAGCAGTACTTC.

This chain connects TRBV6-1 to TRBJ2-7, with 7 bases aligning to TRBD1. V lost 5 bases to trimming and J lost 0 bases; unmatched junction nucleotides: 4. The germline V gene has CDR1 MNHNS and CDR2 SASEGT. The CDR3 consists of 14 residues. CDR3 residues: CASSRDSSSYEQYF. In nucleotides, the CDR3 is TGTGCCAGCAGTCGGGACAGCAGCTCCTACGAGCAGTACTTC.

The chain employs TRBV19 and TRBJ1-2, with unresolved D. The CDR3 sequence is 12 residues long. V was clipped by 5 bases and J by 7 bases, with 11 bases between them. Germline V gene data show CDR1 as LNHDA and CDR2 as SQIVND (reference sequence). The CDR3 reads CASSVEVGGYTF. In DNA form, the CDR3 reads TGTGCCAGTAGTGTCGAAGTGGGTGGCTACACCTTC.

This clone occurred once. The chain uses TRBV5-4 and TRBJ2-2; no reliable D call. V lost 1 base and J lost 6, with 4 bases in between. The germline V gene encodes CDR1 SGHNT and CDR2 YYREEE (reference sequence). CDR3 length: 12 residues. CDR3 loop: CASSLRSGELFF. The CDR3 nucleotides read TGTGCCAGCAGCTTGAGGTCCGGGGAGCTGTTTTTT.

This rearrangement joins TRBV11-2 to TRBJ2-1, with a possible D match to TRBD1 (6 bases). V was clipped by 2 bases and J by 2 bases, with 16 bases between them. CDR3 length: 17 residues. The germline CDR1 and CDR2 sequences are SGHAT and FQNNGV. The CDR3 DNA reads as TGTGCCAGCAGCTTACCCCGAGGGGGTCGGACCTACAATGAGCAGTTCTTC. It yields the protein CASSLPRGGRTYNEQFF.

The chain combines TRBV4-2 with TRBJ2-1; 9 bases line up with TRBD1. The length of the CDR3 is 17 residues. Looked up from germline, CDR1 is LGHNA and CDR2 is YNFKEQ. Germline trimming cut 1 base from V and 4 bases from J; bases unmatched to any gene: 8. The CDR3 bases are TGTGCCAGCAGCCAAGCGAGGGACAGGGCAGAATACAATGAGCAGTTCTTC. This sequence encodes CASSQARDRAEYNEQFF.

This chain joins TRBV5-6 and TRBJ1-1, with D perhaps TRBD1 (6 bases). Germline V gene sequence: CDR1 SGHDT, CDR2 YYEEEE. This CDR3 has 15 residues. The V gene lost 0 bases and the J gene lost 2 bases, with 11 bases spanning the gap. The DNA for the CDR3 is TGTGCCAGCAGCTTGGGTGGAGGGGGAAACACTGAAGCTTTCTTT. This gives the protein CASSLGGGGNTEAFF. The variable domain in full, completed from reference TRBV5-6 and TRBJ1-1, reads DAGVTQSPTHLIKTRGQQVTLRCSPKSGHDTVSWYQQALGQGPQFIFQYYEEEERQRGNFPDRFSGHQFPNYSSELNVNALLLGDSALYLCASSLGGGGNTEAFFGQGTRLTVV.

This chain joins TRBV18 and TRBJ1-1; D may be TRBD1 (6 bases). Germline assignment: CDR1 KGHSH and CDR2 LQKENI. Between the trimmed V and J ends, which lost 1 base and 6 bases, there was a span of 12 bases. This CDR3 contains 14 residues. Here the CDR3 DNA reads TGTGCCAGCTCACCACTTCGGGACAAACCTGAAGCTTTCTTT. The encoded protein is CASSPLRDKPEAFF.

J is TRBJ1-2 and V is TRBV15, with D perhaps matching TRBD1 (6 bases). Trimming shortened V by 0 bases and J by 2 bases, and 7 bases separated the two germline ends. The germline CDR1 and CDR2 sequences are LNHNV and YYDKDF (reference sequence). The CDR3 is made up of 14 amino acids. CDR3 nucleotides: TGTGCCACCAGCAGAGACAGGGGCAACTATGGCTACACCTTC. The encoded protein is CATSRDRGNYGYTF.

The CDR3 sequence is CASSPTWNSNTEAFF. The DNA of the CDR3 is TGTGCCAGCAGCCCCACTTGGAATTCGAACACTGAAGCTTTCTTT. The chain recombines TRBV9 with TRBJ1-1; D gene uncertain. With 4 bases removed from V and 1 base from J, the gap between germline ends came to 14 bases. The CDR3 totals 15 residues. Germline-derived CDR1 and CDR2 are SGDLS and YYNGEE.

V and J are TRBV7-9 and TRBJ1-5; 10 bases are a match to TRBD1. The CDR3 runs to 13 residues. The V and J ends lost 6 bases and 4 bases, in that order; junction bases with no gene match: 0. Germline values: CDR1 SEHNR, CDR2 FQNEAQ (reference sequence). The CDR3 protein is CASRGQGNQPQHF. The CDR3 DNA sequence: TGTGCCAGCAGGGGACAGGGGAATCAGCCCCAGCATTTT.

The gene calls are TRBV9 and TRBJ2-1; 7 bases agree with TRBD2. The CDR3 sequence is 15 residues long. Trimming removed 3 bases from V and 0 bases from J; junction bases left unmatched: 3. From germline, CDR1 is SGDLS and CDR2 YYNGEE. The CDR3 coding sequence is TGTGCCAGCAGCGCGGGGGGTAGCTCCTACAATGAGCAGTTCTTC. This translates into CASSAGGSSYNEQFF. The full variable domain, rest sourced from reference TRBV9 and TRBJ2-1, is DSGVTQTPKHLITATGQRVTLRCSPRSGDLSVYWYQQSLDQGLQFLIQYYNGEERAKGNILERFSAQQFPDLHSELNLSSLELGDSALYFCASSAGGSSYNEQFFGPGTRLTVL.

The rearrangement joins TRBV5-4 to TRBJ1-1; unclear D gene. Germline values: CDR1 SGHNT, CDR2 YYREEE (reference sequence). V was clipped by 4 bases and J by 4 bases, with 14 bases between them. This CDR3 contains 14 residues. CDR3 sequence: CASSQRTEGTEAFF. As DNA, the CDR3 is TGTGCCAGCAGCCAAAGGACGGAGGGCACTGAAGCTTTCTTT. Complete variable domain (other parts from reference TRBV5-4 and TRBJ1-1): ETGVTQSPTHLIKTRGQQVTLRCSSQSGHNTVSWYQQALGQGPQFIFQYYREEENGRGNFPPRFSGLQFPNYSSELNVNALELDDSALYLCASSQRTEGTEAFFGQGTRLTVV.